A selection of T cell receptor beta chains follows, all from one sample in a study of beta chain features in type 1 diabetes. Assay: immunoSEQ multiplex PCR; the TCRdb copy retains only in-frame clones and omits some. The sample includes under 800,000 clones, 15% seen only once; the top ten take approximately 0.099%. Sequenced input: naive CD4+ T cells from blood. The source is a man aged 18 to 29 in good health. CDR3s include the opening cysteine and the closing phenylalanine or tryptophan. The order of the fields is J gene, D gene, V gene, clone size, CDR3 DNA, CDR3 protein. A D gene is named only where the DNA matches it firmly. The size entry is marked missing in some rows and otherwise reads once, few, many or a size class.

J gene: TRBJ2-2
D gene: .
V gene: TRBV6-1
clone size: few
CDR3 DNA: TGTGCCAGCGGGGCTACTCACCGGGAGCTGTTTTTT
CDR3 protein: CASGATHRELFF

J gene: TRBJ1-2
D gene: .
V gene: TRBV7-9
clone size: few
CDR3 DNA: TGTGCCAGCAGCTCCGTAAACTATGGCTACACCTTC
CDR3 protein: CASSSVNYGYTF

J gene: TRBJ1-6
D gene: .
V gene: TRBV27
clone size: few
CDR3 DNA: TGTGCCAGCAGTTTATCCGGGAGATCGGGTAATTCACCCCTCCACTTT
CDR3 protein: CASSLSGRSGNSPLHF

J gene: TRBJ1-4
D gene: TRBD1
V gene: TRBV5-4
clone size: .
CDR3 DNA: TGTGCCAGCAGCTCGGGGACAGGGGGCTTTCGAGATGAAAAACTGTTTTTT
CDR3 protein: CASSSGTGGFRDEKLFF

J gene: TRBJ2-5
D gene: TRBD2
V gene: TRBV5-1
clone size: .
CDR3 DNA: TGCGCCAGCAGCCCCAGGTCTAGCGGTGGAGAGACCCAGTACTTC
CDR3 protein: CASSPRSSGGETQYF

J gene: TRBJ2-1
D gene: .
V gene: TRBV7-3
clone size: few
CDR3 DNA: TGTGCCAGCAGCTTAGGTTCATCAGGGCACGATGAGCAGTTCTTC
CDR3 protein: CASSLGSSGHDEQFF

J gene: TRBJ2-7
D gene: .
V gene: TRBV5-6
clone size: few
CDR3 DNA: TGTGCCAGCAGCCCTCCGGGGGGCCGGATCTACGAGCAGTACTTC
CDR3 protein: CASSPPGGRIYEQYF

J gene: TRBJ2-1
D gene: .
V gene: TRBV2
clone size: few
CDR3 DNA: TGTGCCAGCATTCGACGAGAGGGCGATTTGGGCAATGAGCAGTTCTTC
CDR3 protein: CASIRREGDLGNEQFF

J gene: TRBJ1-2
D gene: .
V gene: TRBV29-1
clone size: .
CDR3 DNA: TGCAGCGTTGAAGGGCAGAGCAATGGCTACACCTTC
CDR3 protein: CSVEGQSNGYTF

J gene: TRBJ1-5
D gene: .
V gene: TRBV19
clone size: few
CDR3 DNA: TGTGCCAGTGCAACCCAGGGTTTCAATCAGCCCCAGCATTTT
CDR3 protein: CASATQGFNQPQHF

J gene: TRBJ1-2
D gene: .
V gene: TRBV29-1
clone size: few
CDR3 DNA: TGCAGCGCTGATAACTATGGCTACACCTTC
CDR3 protein: CSADNYGYTF

J gene: TRBJ2-1
D gene: .
V gene: TRBV10-3
clone size: few
CDR3 DNA: TGTGCCATTGGGATTTGGAATGAGCAGTTCTTC
CDR3 protein: CAIGIWNEQFF

J gene: TRBJ2-7
D gene: TRBD1
V gene: TRBV6-5
clone size: few
CDR3 DNA: TGTGCCAGCAGTCGGACAGGCTCCTACGAGCAGTACTTC
CDR3 protein: CASSRTGSYEQYF

J gene: TRBJ2-3
D gene: .
V gene: TRBV19
clone size: .
CDR3 DNA: TGTGCCAGCCGAGACTGGGTCACAGATACGCAGTATTTT
CDR3 protein: CASRDWVTDTQYF

J gene: TRBJ1-5
D gene: .
V gene: TRBV30
clone size: few
CDR3 DNA: TGTGCCTGGAGTGCGGGACCCAATCAGCCCCAGCATTTT
CDR3 protein: CAWSAGPNQPQHF

J gene: TRBJ1-1
D gene: .
V gene: TRBV4-3
clone size: .
CDR3 DNA: TGCGCCAGCACAACACAACTTAGAGTAGGGGGGAGCGAAGCTTTCTTT
CDR3 protein: CASTTQLRVGGSEAFF

J gene: TRBJ2-6
D gene: .
V gene: TRBV7-9
clone size: few
CDR3 DNA: TGTGCCAGCAGCTCCCCCCGGCGGGTTGGGGCCAACGTCCTGACTTTC
CDR3 protein: CASSSPRRVGANVLTF

J gene: TRBJ1-5
D gene: .
V gene: TRBV10-3
clone size: few
CDR3 DNA: TGTGCCATCAGTCAGGGGATAAGGCAGCCCCAGCATTTT
CDR3 protein: CAISQGIRQPQHF

J gene: TRBJ1-5
D gene: .
V gene: TRBV9
clone size: .
CDR3 DNA: TGTGCCAGCAGCGTAGACCAAATGATAGAAAATCAGCCCCAGCATTTT
CDR3 protein: CASSVDQMIENQPQHF

J gene: TRBJ2-3
D gene: .
V gene: TRBV29-1
clone size: .
CDR3 DNA: TGCAGCGTGCTAATCGTGGGCAGGGCTAGCACAGATACGCAGTATTTT
CDR3 protein: CSVLIVGRASTDTQYF

J gene: TRBJ2-6
D gene: .
V gene: TRBV28
clone size: .
CDR3 DNA: TGTGCCAGCAGTTTGCCCGGCTCTGGGGCCAACGTCCTGACTTTC
CDR3 protein: CASSLPGSGANVLTF

J gene: TRBJ2-7
D gene: .
V gene: TRBV4-1
clone size: .
CDR3 DNA: TGCGCCAGCAGCCCAGACAGAAAATACGAGCAGTACTTC
CDR3 protein: CASSPDRKYEQYF

J gene: TRBJ2-6
D gene: .
V gene: TRBV27
clone size: .
CDR3 DNA: TGTGCCAGCAGACAGTTCTCTGGGGCCAACGTCCTGACTTTC
CDR3 protein: CASRQFSGANVLTF

J gene: TRBJ2-1
D gene: .
V gene: TRBV5-4
clone size: many
CDR3 DNA: TGTGCCAGCAGCACCAACAATGAGCAGTTCTTC
CDR3 protein: CASSTNNEQFF

J gene: TRBJ2-3
D gene: TRBD2
V gene: TRBV7-3
clone size: .
CDR3 DNA: TGTGCCAGCAGCTACCAATCGACTAGCTACACAGATACGCAGTATTTT
CDR3 protein: CASSYQSTSYTDTQYF

J gene: TRBJ2-7
D gene: TRBD1
V gene: TRBV18
clone size: few
CDR3 DNA: TGTGCCAGCTCCGCCGCCGGGACAGGGGGCTACTACGAGCAGTACTTC
CDR3 protein: CASSAAGTGGYYEQYF

J gene: TRBJ1-1
D gene: .
V gene: TRBV9
clone size: few
CDR3 DNA: TGTGCCAGCAGCCCCCCCGGGAACACTGAAGCTTTCTTT
CDR3 protein: CASSPPGNTEAFF

J gene: TRBJ1-4
D gene: .
V gene: TRBV4-3
clone size: .
CDR3 DNA: TGCGCCAGCAGCCAAGCTCGATTTGGTAGCGCAACTAATGAAAAACTGTTTTTT
CDR3 protein: CASSQARFGSATNEKLFF

J gene: TRBJ1-2
D gene: .
V gene: TRBV7-6
clone size: .
CDR3 DNA: TGTGCCAGCAGCTTCAGTGGGAATGGCTACACCTTC
CDR3 protein: CASSFSGNGYTF

J gene: TRBJ2-1
D gene: .
V gene: TRBV7-3
clone size: .
CDR3 DNA: TGTGCCAGCAGCTTAAGGCGCAGCGAGCAGTTCTTC
CDR3 protein: CASSLRRSEQFF

J gene: TRBJ1-2
D gene: .
V gene: TRBV27
clone size: .
CDR3 DNA: TGTGCCAGCAGTCTCCGGGGCAAGGGGATGGACGGCTACACCTTC
CDR3 protein: CASSLRGKGMDGYTF

J gene: TRBJ2-3
D gene: .
V gene: TRBV29-1
clone size: .
CDR3 DNA: TGCAGCGGGAGGTTATCCGGGGATACGCAGTATTTT
CDR3 protein: CSGRLSGDTQYF

J gene: TRBJ2-2
D gene: .
V gene: TRBV28
clone size: .
CDR3 DNA: TGTGCCAGCAGTTTCAGGACAGTTGGTACCGGGGAGCTGTTTTTT
CDR3 protein: CASSFRTVGTGELFF

J gene: TRBJ2-2
D gene: .
V gene: TRBV11-2
clone size: .
CDR3 DNA: TGTGCCAGCAGGAGCATAGCGTCGAACACCGGGGAGCTGTTTTTT
CDR3 protein: CASRSIASNTGELFF

J gene: TRBJ1-2
D gene: TRBD1
V gene: TRBV29-1
clone size: few
CDR3 DNA: TGCAGCGTTGAGGGACAGGGGCCCTATGGCTACACCTTC
CDR3 protein: CSVEGQGPYGYTF

J gene: TRBJ1-1
D gene: .
V gene: TRBV29-1
clone size: .
CDR3 DNA: TGCAGCGTGACGACAGGAATGAACACTGAAGCTTTCTTT
CDR3 protein: CSVTTGMNTEAFF

J gene: TRBJ1-2
D gene: .
V gene: TRBV20-1
clone size: .
CDR3 DNA: TGCAGTGCTAGGGACGGCTATGGCTACACCTTC
CDR3 protein: CSARDGYGYTF

J gene: TRBJ1-1
D gene: .
V gene: TRBV4-2
clone size: .
CDR3 DNA: TGTGCCAGCAGCCAAGATTCGGGGGGAAGCACTGAAGCTTTCTTT
CDR3 protein: CASSQDSGGSTEAFF

J gene: TRBJ2-7
D gene: .
V gene: TRBV27
clone size: .
CDR3 DNA: TGTGCCAGCAGACCGGGCCAGGCACAAACCTACGAGCAGTACTTC
CDR3 protein: CASRPGQAQTYEQYF

J gene: TRBJ1-1
D gene: .
V gene: TRBV28
clone size: .
CDR3 DNA: TGTGCCAGCAGTTCACCACAGGGAGTGAACACTGAAGCTTTCTTT
CDR3 protein: CASSSPQGVNTEAFF

J gene: TRBJ1-1
D gene: .
V gene: TRBV5-4
clone size: .
CDR3 DNA: TGTGCCAGCAGCCCGGAGTGGTCGGGTGAAGCTTTCTTT
CDR3 protein: CASSPEWSGEAFF

J gene: TRBJ2-1
D gene: TRBD2
V gene: TRBV7-2
clone size: .
CDR3 DNA: TGTGCCAGCAGCTCCTATAGCGGGAGACGGGGTGAGCAGTTCTTC
CDR3 protein: CASSSYSGRRGEQFF